These 16 T cell receptor beta chains were sequenced from one sample in a study of T cell responses to AZD1222 COVID-19 vaccine. The repertoire was sequenced with immunoSEQ multiplex PCR; TCRdb's copy has only in-frame clones and lacks some. The table includes 95,000 to 100,000 clones, roughly 87% detected once. Source: peripheral blood, taken on day 0 of AZD1222 vaccination. The receptor source for this set is an adult in good health.

Here the CDR3 DNA reads TGTGCCAGCAGCCAGTCCATGGATCAGCCCCAGCATTTT. Translation: CASSQSMDQPQHF. The chain employs TRBV14 and TRBJ1-5; D call uncertain. CDR1 is SGHDN and CDR2 is FVKESK in the germline V gene. This CDR3 is built from 13 residues. V shed 3 bases and J shed 5 bases, with 8 bases lying between them.

The gene calls are TRBV19 and TRBJ2-7; D is possibly TRBD1 (7 bases). The CDR3 is 14 amino acids. The germline CDR1 and CDR2 sequences are LNHDA and SQIVND (reference sequence). The germline V and J ends were trimmed by 5 bases and 4 bases, with 15 bases remaining between them. The CDR3 DNA sequence: TGTGCCAGTAGTCCCCAGACAGGGACTTACGAGCAGTACTTC. Amino acids: CASSPQTGTYEQYF.

The chain combines TRBV6-1 with TRBJ1-4, with unresolved D. The CDR3 runs 13 residues. Trimming pared 2 bases from V and 11 bases from J, leaving 12 bases between. CDR1 and CDR2 (germline): MNHNS, SASEGT. CDR3 loop: CASSESPGLKLFF. CDR3 bases: TGTGCCAGCAGTGAATCTCCAGGCTTGAAACTGTTTTTT.

The J gene is TRBJ2-5, the V gene TRBV6-9, with D possibly being TRBD2 (6 bases). The CDR3 extends over 16 amino acids. V lost 7 bases and J lost 2, with 20 bases in between. Germline CDR1 reads MNHGY; CDR2 reads SVAAGI. The CDR3 bases are TGTGCCAGCACCCATCGGGGTATAGCGGTGCAAGAGACCCAGTACTTC. It encodes CASTHRGIAVQETQYF.

The rearrangement links TRBV4-1 to TRBJ1-2; perhaps TRBD1 as D (5 bases). The CDR3 contains 16 residues. Looked up from germline, CDR1 is MGHRA and CDR2 is YSYEKL. Trimming cost V 3 bases and J 1 base, with 15 bases left between them. The CDR3 sequence is CASSQIPGPSNYGYTF. For the CDR3, the DNA is TGCGCCAGCAGCCAGATACCGGGACCGAGTAACTATGGCTACACCTTC.

The gene calls are TRBV9 and TRBJ1-1, with 10 bases identical to TRBD1. The CDR3 has 14 amino acids. After removal of 4 bases from V and 3 bases from J, the junction contained 3 bases not matched to a gene. The germline V gene has CDR1 SGDLS and CDR2 YYNGEE. This CDR3 is CASSLGTGDTEAFF. CDR3 DNA sequence: TGTGCCAGCAGCTTAGGGACAGGGGACACTGAAGCTTTCTTT.

This clone was picked up one time. The chain uses TRBV29-1 and TRBJ2-1; 8 nucleotides agree with TRBD1. Germline loops: CDR1 SQVTM, CDR2 ANQGSEA. This CDR3 has 14 amino acids. With 6 bases clipped from V and 5 bases from J, the junction kept 9 bases outside the gene matches. CDR3 protein: CSVDRGVLNNEQFF. CDR3 DNA: TGCAGCGTCGACAGGGGAGTACTAAACAATGAGCAGTTCTTC.

The genes are TRBV30 and TRBJ1-1, with 7 bases matching TRBD1. CDR3 length equals 13 residues. In germline, CDR1 is GTSNPN, CDR2 SVGIG (reference sequence). V lost 0 bases and J lost 4; bases outside the gene matches: 2. Written as DNA, the CDR3 is TGTGCCTGGAGTGTACAGGGGACCACTGAAGCTTTCTTT. As protein: CAWSVQGTTEAFF.

This chain uses TRBV18 with TRBJ2-2; TRBD2 is a possible D gene (5 bases). The V gene lost 0 bases and the J gene lost 4 bases, with 15 bases spanning the gap. Germline CDR1 KGHSH, CDR2 LQKENI. The CDR3 has 17 residues. CDR3 DNA sequence: TGTGCCAGCTCACCACCCTCGGGGAGCTTGGGCACCGGGGAGCTGTTTTTT. It specifies CASSPPSGSLGTGELFF.

This chain uses TRBV10-2 with TRBJ2-7, with D tentatively TRBD1 or TRBD2 (5 bases each). Per germline, CDR1 WSHSY and CDR2 SAAADI. The CDR3 sequence is 14 residues long. The V gene lost 3 bases and the J gene lost 3 bases, with 12 bases spanning the gap. The CDR3 bases are TGCGCCAGCAGTGACAGGGAGCAGTACTACGAGCAGTACTTC. Protein sequence: CASSDREQYYEQYF.

The chain links TRBV28 to TRBJ1-2; D gene ambiguous. Germline V gene sequence: CDR1 MDHEN, CDR2 SYDVKM. The length of the CDR3 is 12 residues. V was pared by 4 bases and J by 6 bases, with 9 bases between. DNA of the CDR3: TGTGCCAGCAGTTCGTCCGACGATGGCTACACCTTC. It is translated as CASSSSDDGYTF.

The V and J genes are TRBV7-2 and TRBJ2-3; D remains unclear. The germline gives CDR1 SGHTA, CDR2 FQGNSA. The CDR3 is 13 amino acids. V lost 5 bases, J lost 5 bases, and 11 bases lay in between. CDR3 DNA: TGTGCCAGCAGCCAACAATCCGAAGATACGCAGTATTTT. Protein product: CASSQQSEDTQYF.

This chain uses TRBV6-6 with TRBJ1-4; no reliable D call. The germline V and J ends were trimmed by 10 bases and 4 bases, with 16 bases remaining between them. From germline, CDR1 is MNHNY and CDR2 SVGAGI (reference sequence). The CDR3 contains 14 residues. The CDR3 coding sequence is TGTGCCACCGAAGAGGCGGAGAATAATGAAAAACTGTTTTTT. It translates to CATEEAENNEKLFF.

The CDR3 here is CASSSQGRDGYTF. The CDR3 nucleotides read TGCGCCAGCAGCTCCCAGGGGCGGGATGGCTACACCTTC. The gene calls are TRBV5-1 and TRBJ1-2, with D possibly matching TRBD1 (6 bases). CDR3 length: 13 amino acids. Germline lookup yields CDR1 SGHRS and CDR2 YFSETQ. V was shortened by 3 bases and J by 6 bases, with 12 bases between the two germline ends.

This clone has only one observation. This sequence joins TRBV24-1 and TRBJ2-3; D remains unclear. The germline V gene has CDR1 KGHDR and CDR2 SFDVKD. The CDR3 loop spans 13 amino acids. V lost 8 bases, J lost 2 bases, and 10 bases lay in between. This chain's CDR3 is CATKGRNTDTQYF. The CDR3, as DNA: TGTGCCACCAAGGGCAGGAACACAGATACGCAGTATTTT.

This sequence joins TRBV4-1 and TRBJ2-5; 11 nucleotides align to TRBD2. In germline, CDR1 is MGHRA, CDR2 YSYEKL. This CDR3 comprises 16 residues. V lost 5 bases, J lost 3 bases, and 8 bases stayed unmatched. The CDR3 region has the DNA TGCGCCAGCAGCACCACATTTAGCGGGGGGGAAGAGACCCAGTACTTC. Its protein is CASSTTFSGGEETQYF.